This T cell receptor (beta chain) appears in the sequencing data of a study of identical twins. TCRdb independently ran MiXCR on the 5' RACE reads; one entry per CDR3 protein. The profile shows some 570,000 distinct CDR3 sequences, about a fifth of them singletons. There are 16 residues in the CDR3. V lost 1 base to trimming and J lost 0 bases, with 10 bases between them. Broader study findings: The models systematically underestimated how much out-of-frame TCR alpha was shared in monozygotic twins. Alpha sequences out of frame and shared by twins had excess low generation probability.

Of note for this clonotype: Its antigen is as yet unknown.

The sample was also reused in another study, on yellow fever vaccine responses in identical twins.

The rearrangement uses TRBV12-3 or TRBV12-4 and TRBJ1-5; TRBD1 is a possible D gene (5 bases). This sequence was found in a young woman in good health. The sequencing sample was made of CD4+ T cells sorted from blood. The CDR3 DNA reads TGTGCCAGCAGTTTAGGCAGGACATATAGCAATCAGCCCCAGCATTTT. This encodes CASSLGRTYSNQPQHF.